This TCR beta chain was sequenced for a study of T cell responses to AZD1222 COVID-19 vaccine. With 3 bases removed from V and 10 bases from J, the gap between germline ends came to 13 bases. This CDR3 has 14 amino acids. CDR1 and CDR2 (germline): LGHDT, YNNKEL (reference sequence). Assay: immunoSEQ multiplex PCR; the TCRdb copy retains only in-frame clones and omits some. The sample lists approximately 150,000 clones, 91% occurring once. Study-wide findings and caveats: Spike was spanned by vaccine-associated CD4 TCRs, which were dominant at 160-218 and 743-854. White British people made up most donors, females outnumbered males, and clonal diversity was possibly underestimated. Compared with day 0, the breadth and depth of the Spike-specific TCR repertoire rose significantly after two doses of AZD1222.

This clone was detected only a few times. Its cognate antigen is unknown. The clonotype comes from an adult in good health. The J gene is TRBJ1-6, the V gene TRBV3-1 (or the pseudogene TRBV3-2), with a tentative D call TRBD1 (6 bases). The sample here was peripheral blood, taken on day 0 of AZD1222 vaccination. In nucleotides, the CDR3 is TGTGCCAGCAGCCAGGGGGGCGACTACTCACCCCTCCACTTT. Translating gives CASSQGGDYSPLHF.